These 6 T cell receptor beta chains came from one sample sequenced in a study of T cell responses to AZD1222 COVID-19 vaccine. Profiling relied on immunoSEQ multiplex PCR, and the TCRdb table lists in-frame clones only, not all of them. The sample has fewer than 180,000 clones; around 90% are singletons. Sequences were derived from peripheral blood, sampled 28 days after the second AZD1222 dose. The receptors come from an adult who received the AZD1222 COVID-19 vaccine.

The chain employs TRBV9 and TRBJ1-2, with a tentative D call TRBD1 (5 bases). This CDR3 comprises 14 residues. Germline-derived CDR1 and CDR2 are SGDLS and YYNGEE. V dropped 0 bases and J dropped 7 bases, with 13 bases sitting between them. The CDR3 DNA reads as TGTGCCAGCAGCGTAGGGGAAGGGGCGATTGGCTACACCTTC. Residues: CASSVGEGAIGYTF.

CDR3 sequence (DNA): TGTGCCAGTAGTATTTTGGTCACGGTCGATGAGCAGTTCTTC. It yields the protein CASSILVTVDEQFF. V and J are TRBV19 and TRBJ2-1; D call uncertain. CDR3 length: 14 amino acids. Germline V gene lookup returns CDR1 LNHDA and CDR2 SQIVND (reference sequence). The ends were cut back, 3 bases at V and 8 bases at J, with 14 bases in the middle.

This chain links TRBV19 with TRBJ2-7; D perhaps matches TRBD2 (6 bases). The CDR3 is 15 amino acids. Germline V gives CDR1 LNHDA, CDR2 SQIVND (reference sequence). V lost 7 bases and J 5 bases, leaving 21 bases between the germline ends. Written as DNA, the CDR3 is TGTGCCAGTACCGAGGATGGGCTCGGGAGCAACGAGCAGTACTTC. Translated, it gives CASTEDGLGSNEQYF.

This clone was detected only once. This chain links TRBV19 with TRBJ1-5; a possible D gene is TRBD1 (5 bases). Trimming left V 8 bases short and J 6 bases short, with 17 bases between. The CDR3 spans 14 residues. Germline-derived CDR1 and CDR2 are LNHDA and SQIVND (reference sequence). CDR3: CASRGRQGPQPQHF. In DNA, the CDR3 is TGTGCCAGTCGGGGGAGGCAGGGACCTCAGCCCCAGCATTTT. Combining the CDR3 with reference TRBV19 and TRBJ1-5 gives the whole variable domain DGGITQSPKYLFRKEGQNVTLSCEQNLNHDAMYWYRQDPGQGLRLIYYSQIVNDFQKGDIAEGYSVSREKKESFPLTVTSAQKNPTAFYLCASRGRQGPQPQHFGDGTRLSIL.

The chain has TRBV27 and TRBJ2-2; D perhaps matches TRBD1 (6 bases). The germline V gene encodes CDR1 MNHEY and CDR2 SMNVEV (reference sequence). Deletions cut 6 bases from V and 0 bases from J, with 14 bases between. The CDR3 is made up of 16 amino acids. CDR3 amino acids: CASSSLGGSNTGELFF. The CDR3 DNA follows: TGTGCCAGCAGCTCACTAGGGGGTTCGAACACCGGGGAGCTGTTTTTT.

The genes are TRBV15 and TRBJ2-1; D is ambiguous. The V end lost 5 bases, the J end lost 6 bases, and 8 bases lay between the germline ends. CDR1 LNHNV and CDR2 YYDKDF come from the germline V gene (reference sequence). The CDR3 extends over 12 amino acids. Here the CDR3 DNA reads TGTGCCACCAGCCTTACTTTCAATGAGCAGTTCTTC. Amino acid sequence: CATSLTFNEQFF.